These 30 T cell receptor beta chains came from one sample sequenced in a study of shared clonotypes between healthy human individuals (dated by TCRdb to the early 2020s). The receptor library was made with the immunoSEQ multiplex PCR assay. Here the immuneACCESS table is served through TCRdb, limited to in-frame sequences with V and J called. Missing clones are a known gap in these copies; in checked studies unresolved V genes cover under half, and the rest lacks a known reason. For this sample the table gives 2 million to 3 million clones, of which 93% were detected only once. The ten largest clones represent about 0.38% of the sample. Sequenced: naive CD4+ T cells from PBMCs. This sample's cell subset or site label indicates: CD45RA+ positively selected. The source of these receptors is a man between 18 and 29 years old in good health. Some clones in this sample may be carry-over from other donors' samples.

The chain uses TRBV30 and TRBJ1-5; tentative D call: TRBD1 (5 bases). Germline V gene data show CDR1 as GTSNPN and CDR2 as SVGIG (reference sequence). CDR3 length equals 16 residues. Trimming stripped 3 bases from V and 3 bases from J, with 18 bases between. CDR3 residues: CAWSRGAYGDNQPQHF. In DNA, the CDR3 is TGTGCCTGGAGCCGCGGGGCCTACGGGGACAATCAGCCCCAGCATTTT.

This clone was found once. The rearrangement joins TRBV6-4 to TRBJ2-3; the D is unclear. The CDR3 is made up of 15 amino acids. V was shortened by 3 bases and J by 2 bases, with 12 bases between the two germline ends. Germline V gene sequence: CDR1 MRHNA, CDR2 SNTAGT. The CDR3 DNA follows: TGTGCCAGCAGTGATGACCAAACCCCCACAGATACGCAGTATTTT. Its protein product is CASSDDQTPTDTQYF.

The chain has TRBV6-4 and TRBJ2-7; D may be TRBD1 (6 bases). CDR1 and CDR2 (germline): MRHNA, SNTAGT. The V and J ends lost 10 bases and 6 bases respectively, with 19 bases between them. This CDR3 has 13 amino acids. CDR3 nucleotide sequence: TGTGCCACCGTAAACACAGGGAACTCCGAGCAGTACTTC. This codes for CATVNTGNSEQYF.

This clone has just one count. The chain has TRBV4-1 and TRBJ2-7; 8 nucleotides match TRBD1. The CDR3 has 14 residues. Germline values: CDR1 MGHRA, CDR2 YSYEKL. V dropped 1 base and J dropped 6; count of bases not matched to a gene: 5. CDR3 DNA: TGCGCCAGCAGCCAAGTAGGCAGGGGGCCCGAGCAGTACTTC. The encoded protein is CASSQVGRGPEQYF.

The CDR3 protein is CASSLGFREPYARGTQYF. In DNA form, the CDR3 reads TGTGCCAGCAGCTTAGGTTTCCGCGAACCATACGCGAGAGGTACGCAGTATTTT. The chain combines TRBV13 with TRBJ2-3; D gene unclear. With 0 bases removed from V and 8 bases from J, the gap between germline ends came to 24 bases. The CDR3 has 18 amino acids. In germline, CDR1 is PRHDT, CDR2 FYEKMQ (reference sequence).

This chain connects TRBV9 to TRBJ1-1; the D is unclear. The length of the CDR3 is 16 residues. V was pared by 4 bases and J by 4 bases, with 20 bases between. Germline assignment: CDR1 SGDLS and CDR2 YYNGEE. The CDR3 reads CASSPQPDSFGTEAFF. CDR3 nucleotides: TGTGCCAGCAGCCCCCAACCGGATTCTTTCGGCACTGAAGCTTTCTTT.

The CDR3 DNA reads as TGTGCCAGTAGCTTAACTAGCGGGAACACCGGGGAGCTGTTTTTT. This sequence encodes CASSLTSGNTGELFF. The chain is built from TRBV19 and TRBJ2-2, with 8 bases identical to TRBD2. The germline gives CDR1 LNHDA, CDR2 SQIVND (reference sequence). Unmatched junction bases numbered 4, after V lost 6 bases and J lost 1 base. The CDR3 consists of 15 residues.

The chain joins TRBV6-5 to TRBJ2-1; D is ambiguous. The CDR3 spans 12 residues. V was pared by 4 bases and J by 7 bases, with 8 bases between. Looked up from germline, CDR1 is MNHEY and CDR2 is SVGAGI. The CDR3 nucleotides read TGTGCCAGCAGTTCTATGAGGAATGAGCAGTTCTTC. Residues: CASSSMRNEQFF.

A word on this clone: The same CDR3 can be traced to other DNA sequences in this sample. J is TRBJ1-2 and V is TRBV18; D is uncertain. CDR1 KGHSH and CDR2 LQKENI come from the germline V gene. The CDR3 runs 12 residues. V lost 3 bases, J lost 2 bases, and 4 bases lay in between. CDR3 coding DNA: TGTGCCAGCTCACCCGAAAACTATGGCTACACCTTC. This sequence encodes CASSPENYGYTF.

The DNA for the CDR3 is TGTGCCAGCAGGGCACTAGCGGGAGGACCCAATGAGCAGTTCTTC. Its protein is CASRALAGGPNEQFF. V usage is TRBV2 and J usage is TRBJ2-1, with TRBD2 matching 12 bases. CDR1 and CDR2 (germline): SNHLY, FYNNEI. The CDR3 contains 15 residues. After removal of 6 bases from V and 6 bases from J, the junction contained 6 bases not matched to a gene.

This chain joins TRBV28 and TRBJ1-4; D may be TRBD1 (6 bases). This CDR3 comprises 14 residues. V was cut by 9 bases and J by 7 bases, with 18 bases left in between. CDR1 MDHEN and CDR2 SYDVKM come from the germline V gene. CDR3 bases: TGTGCCAGTAGATCGCAGGGGCCGGCTGAAAAACTGTTTTTT. This encodes CASRSQGPAEKLFF. The variable domain in full, with the rest retrieved from reference TRBV28 and TRBJ1-4, is DVKVTQSSRYLVKRTGEKVFLECVQDMDHENMFWYRQDPGLGLRLIYFSYDVKMKEKGDIPEGYSVSREKKERFSLILESASTNQTSMYLCASRSQGPAEKLFFGSGTQLSVL.

With respect to this clone: At one of its ends the junction is not consistent with the germline gene, which may arise from a read error. The chain carries TRBV19 and TRBJ1-1; 8 bases match TRBD1. The CDR3 runs 13 residues. CDR1 is LNHDA, CDR2 SQIVND, per germline (reference sequence). The DNA of the CDR3 is TGTGCCAGTAGTATAGACTTGACAGGGGACGGGGTCTTT. Protein product: CASSIDLTGDGVF.

The chain uses TRBV6-6 and TRBJ1-3; D gene ambiguous. Germline loops: CDR1 MNHNY, CDR2 SVGAGI (reference sequence). V lost 6 bases, J lost 4 bases, and 10 bases lay in between. The CDR3 has 13 amino acids. The DNA for the CDR3 is TGTGCCAGCAGCGGGTCCTTCGGAAACACCATATATTTT. Its protein is CASSGSFGNTIYF.

V and J are TRBV27 and TRBJ2-7; D gene unclear. CDR3 size: 14 residues. Germline CDR1 and CDR2: MNHEY and SMNVEV (reference sequence). Between the trimmed V and J ends, which lost 3 bases and 2 bases, there was a span of 11 bases. The CDR3: CASSFAGKTYEQYF. In nucleotides, the CDR3 is TGTGCCAGCAGTTTCGCAGGAAAGACCTACGAGCAGTACTTC.

Turning to this clone: This same CDR3 is encoded by further DNA sequences in the sample. The chain is built from TRBV7-2 and TRBJ2-3; D uncertain. CDR3 length equals 12 residues. Deletions cut 1 base from V and 4 bases from J, with 3 bases between. Looked up from germline, CDR1 is SGHTA and CDR2 is FQGNSA. The CDR3 coding sequence is TGTGCCAGCAGCTTAGATTCAGATACGCAGTATTTT. Residues: CASSLDSDTQYF.

The J gene is TRBJ2-7, the V gene TRBV27; TRBD1 matches at 9 bases. Trimming took 5 bases from V and 7 from J; bases not matched to a gene: 9. Per germline, CDR1 MNHEY and CDR2 SMNVEV (reference sequence). The CDR3 spans 14 residues. The CDR3 bases are TGTGCCAGCAGTCCAGGGACAGGGCACCGGGAGCAGTACTTC. Amino acids: CASSPGTGHREQYF.

CDR3 in DNA: TGCGCCAGCAGCTTGGAGACAGGGGTTAGGTCACCCCTCCACTTT. This codes for CASSLETGVRSPLHF. The rearrangement links TRBV5-1 to TRBJ1-6; TRBD1 matches 8 bases. J was trimmed by 10 bases and V by 0 bases; bases with no gene match: 6. The CDR3 is 15 amino acids. Looked up from germline, CDR1 is SGHRS and CDR2 is YFSETQ.

The CDR3 region is CASSLAKQGGSLARQYF. CDR3 DNA sequence: TGTGCCAGCAGCTTGGCGAAGCAGGGAGGATCGCTAGCGAGGCAGTACTTC. The chain recombines TRBV5-4 with TRBJ2-7; D possibly corresponds to TRBD2 (6 bases). The CDR3 has 17 residues. The germline V gene has CDR1 SGHNT and CDR2 YYREEE (reference sequence). Trimming removed 0 bases at V and 9 bases at J, with 25 bases between.

This chain links TRBV7-8 with TRBJ2-1, with 11 bases identical to TRBD2. The CDR3 spans 15 residues. CDR1 and CDR2 from the germline V gene are SGHVS and FQNEAQ. The J segment lost 2 bases and the V segment lost 9 bases, leaving 6 bases of the junction unmatched. The CDR3 protein is CASNSGRGTYNEQFF. CDR3 DNA: TGTGCCAGTAATAGCGGGAGGGGTACCTACAATGAGCAGTTCTTC.

Worth noting for this clone: Other DNA sequences in the same sample also yield this CDR3. The chain links TRBV18 to TRBJ1-2, with 9 nucleotides matching TRBD1. Looked up from germline, CDR1 is KGHSH and CDR2 is LQKENI. CDR3 length: 13 residues. The V gene end was trimmed by 2 bases and the J gene end by 8 bases; junction bases not matched to a gene: 3. The DNA of the CDR3 is TGTGCCAGCTCACCAAGGACAGGGGAAGGCTACACCTTC. Translation: CASSPRTGEGYTF.

The J gene is TRBJ2-3, the V gene TRBV5-1; no clear D gene. Trimming cost V 3 bases and J 0 bases, with 17 bases left between them. The CDR3 runs to 17 residues. The germline gives CDR1 SGHRS, CDR2 YFSETQ. CDR3 in amino acids: CASSSALAVSSTDTQYF. CDR3 bases: TGCGCCAGCAGCTCGGCCCTGGCAGTCTCAAGCACAGATACGCAGTATTTT.

The gene calls are TRBV27 and TRBJ2-1; 8 bases align to TRBD2. Losses at the gene ends were 6 bases for V and 8 bases for J; bases not matched to a gene: 12. Germline loops: CDR1 MNHEY, CDR2 SMNVEV (reference sequence). There are 15 residues in the CDR3. CDR3 protein: CASRMLAGPGYEQFF. CDR3 DNA: TGTGCCAGCAGAATGTTAGCGGGACCAGGCTATGAGCAGTTCTTC.

The J gene is TRBJ2-1, the V gene TRBV11-3; 8 nucleotides align to TRBD1. CDR1 SGHNT and CDR2 YENEEA come from the germline V gene. V was pared by 2 bases and J by 8 bases, with 5 bases of the junction left unmatched. The CDR3 has 14 residues. CDR3 sequence: CASSLQGARDEQFF. In DNA form, the CDR3 reads TGTGCCAGCAGCTTACAGGGGGCTAGGGATGAGCAGTTCTTC.

The rearrangement links TRBV29-1 to TRBJ2-1; TRBD2 might be the D (6 bases). V gave up 4 bases and J gave up 2 bases, with 12 bases separating them. CDR1 and CDR2 from the germline V gene are SQVTM and ANQGSEA. This CDR3 contains 14 residues. CDR3 amino acids: CSVGGGIAYNEQFF. The CDR3 region has the DNA TGCAGCGTTGGAGGAGGGATTGCCTACAATGAGCAGTTCTTC.

The chain uses TRBV7-9 and TRBJ1-1, with unresolved D. The V end was cut by 5 bases, the J end by 3 bases, with 19 bases between. Per the germline V gene, CDR1 is SEHNR and CDR2 is FQNEAQ (reference sequence). The CDR3 runs 16 residues. The CDR3 coding sequence is TGTGCCAGCAGCCCGAGTGGTGACAAGGTCTACACTGAAGCTTTCTTT. The encoded protein is CASSPSGDKVYTEAFF.

This sequence joins TRBV6-6 and TRBJ1-2; 8 bases match TRBD1. Germline-derived CDR1 and CDR2 are MNHNY and SVGAGI (reference sequence). The CDR3 runs 14 residues. V trimming: 6 bases; J trimming: 4 bases; junction bases outside the gene matches: 7. Here the CDR3 DNA reads TGTGCCAGCAGAGACAGGGGCATGGCCTATGGCTACACCTTC. This gives the protein CASRDRGMAYGYTF.

The gene calls are TRBV12-5 and TRBJ2-3, with a possible D match to TRBD2 (5 bases). Germline V gene lookup returns CDR1 LGHNT and CDR2 FRNRAP. V was trimmed by 0 bases and J by 1 base, leaving 8 bases between them. The CDR3 spans 15 residues. CDR3 in DNA: TGTGCTAGTGGTTTGGTCGGGGTTGGCACAGATACGCAGTATTTT. Its translation is CASGLVGVGTDTQYF.

This chain uses TRBV19 with TRBJ2-5; D gene uncertain. The CDR3 totals 13 residues. The V and J ends lost 5 bases and 6 bases respectively, with 13 bases between them. The germline CDR1 and CDR2 sequences are LNHDA and SQIVND (reference sequence). CDR3 protein: CASSVLPRKTQYF. CDR3 nucleotide sequence: TGTGCCAGTAGTGTCTTACCGAGAAAGACCCAGTACTTC.

The chain employs TRBV30 and TRBJ2-1; 7 bases match TRBD1. The CDR3 runs to 13 residues. Looked up from germline, CDR1 is GTSNPN and CDR2 is SVGIG (reference sequence). V lost 2 bases to trimming and J lost 9 bases; unmatched junction nucleotides: 7. This CDR3 reads CAWSTGVRSEQFF. CDR3 in DNA: TGTGCCTGGAGTACAGGGGTAAGGAGTGAGCAGTTCTTC.

The chain combines TRBV25-1 with TRBJ2-1, with a tentative D call TRBD1 (5 bases). Germline CDR1 reads MGHDK; CDR2 reads SYGVNS. The V gene lost 8 bases and the J gene lost 7 bases, with 15 bases spanning the gap. CDR3 size: 13 residues. The CDR3: CASGNSGINEQFF. The DNA of the CDR3 is TGTGCCAGCGGGAATTCAGGGATTAATGAGCAGTTCTTC.